Below are 26 T cell receptor beta chains sequenced from a single sample in a study of T cells in Graves' hyperthyroidism and ophthalmopathy. Amplification of TCR beta CDR3 regions used RNA as the template. Primed by the HTBI set, a first-round RT-PCR was run on the TCR CDR3. One entry per CDR3 protein results from TCRdb running MiXCR on the multiplex PCR reads. In the table there are more than 500,000 distinct CDR3 sequences, roughly 46% of which are singletons. Material for sequencing was peripheral blood or thyroid tissue (not recorded which). Source of these receptors: an adult woman with Graves' disease, either hyperthyroidism or ophthalmopathy (not recorded which).

The chain joins TRBV9 to TRBJ2-7; TRBD2 matches at 8 bases. The V and J ends lost 3 bases and 6 bases, in that order; junction bases with no gene match: 11. This CDR3 has 15 residues. Germline V gene sequence: CDR1 SGDLS, CDR2 YYNGEE. CDR3 sequence reads: CASSGSREGLLEQYF. Here the CDR3 DNA reads TGTGCCAGCAGCGGATCCCGGGAGGGCCTGCTCGAGCAGTACTTC.

The chain uses TRBV7-2 and TRBJ2-2; no firm D call. V was clipped by 3 bases and J by 2 bases, with 16 bases between them. The germline V gene has CDR1 SGHTA and CDR2 FQGNSA. This CDR3 has 17 amino acids. The CDR3 sequence is CASSLGRASGNTGELFF. The CDR3 nucleotides are TGTGCCAGCAGCTTGGGTAGGGCCTCTGGAAACACCGGGGAGCTGTTTTTT.

This clonotype appeared many times. V usage is TRBV6-1 and J usage is TRBJ1-2; D call uncertain. Germline CDR1 MNHNS, CDR2 SASEGT. This CDR3 is 13 amino acids long. The germline V and J ends were trimmed by 6 bases and 7 bases, with 15 bases remaining between them. In DNA form, the CDR3 reads TGTGCCAGCAGCTCCGGACTCCCGAGTGGCTACACCTTC. Translation gives CASSSGLPSGYTF.

On this clonotype: The CDR3 end shows no conserved phenylalanine or tryptophan, and so a read error is likely. This chain's CDR3 is CASSLVQGTEAFL. The DNA for the CDR3 is TGTGCCAGCAGCTTAGTTCAGGGAACTGAAGCTTTCCTT. The chain carries TRBV7-3 and TRBJ1-1, with D perhaps TRBD1 (5 bases). The germline V gene has CDR1 SGHTA and CDR2 FQGTGA. CDR3 length: 13 amino acids. Trimming took 2 bases from V and 5 from J, leaving 9 bases between them.

The CDR3 sequence: CSAFESLSYEQYF. The CDR3 DNA reads TGCAGCGCCTTCGAGTCCCTTTCCTACGAGCAGTACTTC. V is TRBV29-1 and J is TRBJ2-7, with D hard to call. V lost 7 bases to trimming and J lost 1 base, with 14 bases between them. Germline lookup yields CDR1 SQVTM and CDR2 ANQGSEA. This CDR3 has 13 amino acids.

This clonotype was seen a few times. The chain links TRBV10-3 to TRBJ2-2; D not certain. Germline values: CDR1 ENHRY, CDR2 SYGVKD. The CDR3 consists of 13 residues. Trimming removed 5 bases from V and 3 bases from J, with 7 bases in between. As DNA, the CDR3 is TGTGCCATCAGTCCACGGGACACCGGGGAGCTGTTTTTT. Residues: CAISPRDTGELFF.

This clonotype occurred many times. The rearrangement uses TRBV7-9 and TRBJ1-5; D uncertain. Germline V gene data show CDR1 as SEHNR and CDR2 as FQNEAQ (reference sequence). The CDR3 is made up of 14 amino acids. V gave up 0 bases and J gave up 7 bases, with 10 bases separating them. CDR3: CASSLAHSGQPQHF. The CDR3 DNA follows: TGTGCCAGCAGCTTAGCCCATTCTGGACAGCCCCAGCATTTT.

This clonotype appeared many times. This chain joins TRBV5-5 and TRBJ2-7; tentatively, D is TRBD2 (5 bases). CDR1 and CDR2 from the germline V gene are SGHKS and YYEKEE (reference sequence). The CDR3 spans 15 residues. The V and J ends lost 2 bases and 5 bases respectively, with 17 bases between them. The CDR3 here is CASSFRGTYLDEQYF. The CDR3 nucleotides read TGTGCCAGCAGCTTCCGGGGTACCTATCTTGACGAGCAGTACTTC.

There are many counts of this clonotype. The rearrangement links TRBV4-2 to TRBJ1-4; D is unresolved. V was shortened by 5 bases and J by 8 bases, with 21 bases between the two germline ends. Germline V lookup: CDR1 LGHNA, CDR2 YNFKEQ. The CDR3 runs to 16 residues. For the CDR3, the DNA is TGTGCCAGCAGCAGAACCTCGGCTCCTCCCGACGAAAAACTGTTTTTT. Amino acid sequence: CASSRTSAPPDEKLFF.

This chain uses TRBV27 with TRBJ2-7; D possibly corresponds to TRBD1 (5 bases). Per the germline V gene, CDR1 is MNHEY and CDR2 is SMNVEV (reference sequence). The CDR3 extends over 14 amino acids. The V gene lost 8 bases and the J gene lost 0 bases, with 14 bases spanning the gap. The CDR3 region has the DNA TGTGCCAGCCAATTTAGGGGAAACTCCTACGAGCAGTACTTC. Amino acid sequence: CASQFRGNSYEQYF.

The V call is TRBV29-1, the J call TRBJ1-2; 10 positions agree with TRBD1. The CDR3 has 16 residues. In germline, CDR1 is SQVTM, CDR2 ANQGSEA. With 5 bases clipped from V and 4 bases from J, the junction kept 13 bases outside the gene matches. In nucleotides, the CDR3 is TGCAGCGTTTACACCGGGACAGGGGCCGCCACCTATGGCTACACCTTC. It codes for CSVYTGTGAATYGYTF.

This clonotype was seen a single time. This clone may be a read error of a much larger clone one base away. The V and J genes are TRBV5-4 and TRBJ2-7; 14 bases match TRBD2. CDR3 size: 16 residues. CDR1 SGHNT and CDR2 YYREEE come from the germline V gene (reference sequence). Written as DNA, the CDR3 is TGCGCCAGCAGCCAAGAGGACTCGGGACTAGCGGGAGAAGGGTACTTC. It is translated as CASSQEDSGLAGEGYF.

This clonotype was seen many times. The CDR3 coding sequence is TGCAGCGGGACAGGGGGCGACGACTATGGCTACACCTTC. Its protein product is CSGTGGDDYGYTF. The rearrangement links TRBV29-1 to TRBJ1-2; 11 bases fit TRBD1. Germline values: CDR1 SQVTM, CDR2 ANQGSEA. The CDR3 spans 13 residues. V shed 7 bases and J 3 bases; nucleotides not matched to a gene: 4.

In regard to this clonotype: This is likely a read error, given that the CDR3 carries no conserved phenylalanine or tryptophan at its end. It is unclear where the CDR3 begins or ends on the DNA, so no DNA is shown, and the CDR3 is as TCRdb lists it. This sequence joins TRBV10-3 and TRBJ1-1. CDR1 is ENHRY, CDR2 SYGVKD, per germline. The CDR3 region is 11 residues in length, termini included. The CDR3 region is CAIRDRLRANY.

This clonotype was recorded at least ten times. The V and J genes are TRBV5-6 and TRBJ2-7; a weak D match, TRBD2 (6 bases). V lost 1 base to trimming and J lost 3 bases, with 14 bases between them. Germline V CDR1 and CDR2: SGHDT, YYEEEE. The CDR3 contains 15 residues. The CDR3 here is CASSLSRTGGYEQYF. DNA of the CDR3: TGTGCCAGCAGCTTGTCTAGGACCGGGGGCTACGAGCAGTACTTC.

This clonotype was seen repeatedly, ten times or more. V is TRBV5-6 and J is TRBJ1-4; TRBD1 aligns across 9 bases. This CDR3 spans 15 amino acids. CDR1 is SGHDT and CDR2 is YYEEEE in the germline V gene. Germline trimming cut 2 bases from V and 7 bases from J; bases unmatched to any gene: 6. CDR3 nucleotides: TGTGCCAGCAGCTTCACGGGGACAGGGTTTGAAAAACTGTTTTTT. Its translation is CASSFTGTGFEKLFF.

This clonotype was counted at least ten times. This chain uses TRBV4-2 with TRBJ1-2; TRBD1 aligns across 7 bases. The V gene end was trimmed by 1 base and the J gene end by 6 bases; junction bases not matched to a gene: 8. The germline V gene has CDR1 LGHNA and CDR2 YNFKEQ. CDR3 length: 15 residues. CDR3 sequence: CASSQGDSSLDGYTF. CDR3 bases: TGTGCCAGCAGCCAAGGGGACAGTTCCCTAGATGGCTACACCTTC.

This clonotype was found once. The rearrangement joins TRBV10-3 to TRBJ1-4; tentative D call: TRBD1 (5 bases). Germline values: CDR1 ENHRY, CDR2 SYGVKD. The CDR3 runs to 11 residues. V was clipped by 6 bases and J by 10 bases, with 9 bases between them. CDR3 sequence: CAIRDQGKLFF. CDR3 coding DNA: TGTGCCATCAGAGACCAGGGAAAACTGTTTTTT.

This clonotype was observed at least ten times. This chain connects TRBV5-1 to TRBJ2-5, with 7 bases matching TRBD2. This CDR3 has 14 amino acids. Per the germline V gene, CDR1 is SGHRS and CDR2 is YFSETQ. V shed 3 bases, J shed 2 bases, and the junction held 4 bases outside the gene matches. The CDR3 is CASSSGLVQETQYF. The CDR3 coding sequence is TGCGCCAGCAGCTCCGGACTAGTTCAAGAGACCCAGTACTTC.

This clonotype was observed a single time. The rearrangement uses TRBV7-2 and TRBJ1-5, with D possibly matching TRBD1 (5 bases). The germline V gene has CDR1 SGHTA and CDR2 FQGNSA. The CDR3 loop spans 15 amino acids. V was shortened by 2 bases and J by 0 bases, with 8 bases between the two germline ends. CDR3 coding DNA: TGTGCCAGCAGCTTAACGACAGATAGCAATCAGCCCCAGCATTTT. Its translation: CASSLTTDSNQPQHF.

This clonotype was recorded many times. This rearrangement joins TRBV5-1 to TRBJ2-7, with D uncertain. Germline assignment: CDR1 SGHRS and CDR2 YFSETQ. This CDR3 has 14 residues. The germline V and J ends were trimmed by 0 bases and 0 bases, with 7 bases remaining between them. The CDR3 coding sequence is TGCGCCAGCAGCTTGGTTCTGAACTCCTACGAGCAGTACTTC. Protein product: CASSLVLNSYEQYF. Variable domain in full (rest from reference TRBV5-1 and TRBJ2-7): KAGVTQTPRYLIKTRGQQVTLSCSPISGHRSVSWYQQTPGQGLQFLFEYFSETQRNKGNFPGRFSGRQFSNSRSEMNVSTLELGDSALYLCASSLVLNSYEQYFGPGTRLTVT.

The chain employs TRBV7-2 and TRBJ2-1; unclear D gene. V lost 4 bases, J lost 7 bases, and 11 bases lay in between. This CDR3 region has 13 residues. CDR1 is SGHTA, CDR2 FQGNSA, per germline. CDR3 sequence: CASSSPYGNEQFF. CDR3 DNA sequence: TGTGCCAGCAGCTCACCTTACGGGAATGAGCAGTTCTTC.

Ten or more counts support this clonotype. V is TRBV4-1 and J is TRBJ2-2; perhaps D is TRBD1 or TRBD2 (5 bases each). The V end was cut by 3 bases, the J end by 5 bases, with 10 bases between. This CDR3 has 14 residues. From germline, CDR1 is MGHRA and CDR2 YSYEKL. The CDR3, as DNA: TGCGCCAGCAGCCAGGGTGAGGGGACCGGGGAGCTGTTTTTT. This translates into CASSQGEGTGELFF.

The rearrangement uses TRBV20-1 and TRBJ2-1; D may be TRBD2 (6 bases). CDR1 DFQATT and CDR2 SNEGSKA come from the germline V gene (reference sequence). The CDR3 totals 12 residues. Trimming took off 8 bases at V and 9 bases at J, with 17 bases between the two ends. CDR3 nucleotides: TGCAGTCAGCGGGCTGGGCGGCTTGAGCAGTTCTTC. This encodes CSQRAGRLEQFF.

The genes are TRBV18 and TRBJ1-3; D is perhaps TRBD1 (5 bases). Germline-derived CDR1 and CDR2 are KGHSH and LQKENI. V was trimmed by 2 bases and J by 2 bases, leaving 10 bases between them. CDR3 length equals 15 residues. CDR3 DNA: TGTGCCAGCTCACCAAAGGGGCTGACTGGAAACACCATATATTTT. It specifies CASSPKGLTGNTIYF.

At least ten counts were recorded for this clonotype. The chain couples TRBV5-1 to TRBJ2-5; 12 bases are a match to TRBD2. The germline V gene has CDR1 SGHRS and CDR2 YFSETQ. This CDR3 contains 18 residues. J gave up 5 bases and V 3 bases, and 14 bases lay outside the gene matches. The CDR3 protein is CASSSTLSLAGGGETQYF. In nucleotides, the CDR3 is TGCGCCAGCAGCTCGACTCTTTCACTAGCGGGAGGAGGCGAGACCCAGTACTTC.